This T cell receptor (beta chain) was found in a study of shared clonotypes between healthy human individuals. Study results and caveats: Against clonotypes common to all four donors, non-shared ones had lower generation probabilities. What naive subsets generally showed was a larger estimated richness than memory subsets showed. Though the depth was large, rarefaction showed that sorted-subset sequencing was incomplete.

CDR1 SGHAT and CDR2 FQNNGV come from the germline V gene. The CDR3 runs to 15 residues. The germline V and J ends were trimmed by 0 bases and 4 bases, with 12 bases remaining between them. Assay used: immunoSEQ multiplex PCR; TCRdb lists only in-frame clones, some missing. The sample contains 190,000 or so clones, around 93% of which appear only once. Points on this clone: Antigen specificity is unknown.

This chain joins TRBV11-2 and TRBJ1-1; weak D call: TRBD1 (5 bases). What was sequenced was naive CD4+ T cells sorted from blood. The sample's subset: CD45RA+ positively selected. This clonotype originated in a woman in her thirties in good health. The CDR3 sequence: CASSLDGGLGTEAFF. Written as DNA, the CDR3 is TGTGCCAGCAGCTTAGACGGGGGACTGGGCACTGAAGCTTTCTTT.